This TCR beta chain is drawn from a study of cytomegalovirus exposure and HLA in healthy donors. Study-level results: For most subjects, TCR beta sequences were reported to predict HLA-A and HLA-B alleles with accuracy. Among donors in an Asian-associated ancestry cluster, a later analysis reportedly found fewer N-insertions than the roughly 610-donor mean.

It was with 60 Vbeta and 13 Jbeta primers that the PCR ran. Profiled with immunoSEQ multiplex PCR; TCRdb holds only in-frame clones, not every one. Recorded for this sample: around 130,000 clones. The CDR3 contains 17 residues. CDR1 is SGHRS and CDR2 is YFSETQ in the germline V gene. V lost 0 bases, J lost 7 bases, and 20 bases lay in between. As concerns this clone: Its antigen remains unidentified.

The source material was PBMCs. The V and J genes are TRBV5-1 and TRBJ2-1, with D possibly being TRBD1 (5 bases). This receptor was taken from a woman in her thirties or forties in good health and CMV-seronegative. DNA for the CDR3: TGCGCCAGCAGCTTGGCCTCGACAGCGTCTTTTGCTAATGAGCAGTTCTTC. Amino acid sequence: CASSLASTASFANEQFF.